A selection of T cell receptor beta chains follows, all from one sample in a study of blood T cell repertoires in COVID-19. The data were produced by immunoSEQ multiplex PCR, yet TCRdb's version contains in-frame clones alone and is incomplete. The repertoire has roughly 150,000 clones, approximately 91% of them found once; the top ten carry around 5.1%. Sample: peripheral blood. The receptor set was obtained from a man younger than 35 with COVID-19, enrolled during active disease. CDR3s include the opening cysteine and the closing phenylalanine or tryptophan.

CDR3 length	J gene	V gene	CDR3 protein
15	TRBJ2-5	TRBV18	CASSPDRTGRETQYF
14	TRBJ2-3	TRBV29-1	CSVGLAGSTDTQYF
13	TRBJ2-3	TRBV19	CASSMMYGDTQYF
13	TRBJ2-7	TRBV27	CASSLLSGYEQYF
16	TRBJ1-4	TRBV28	CASRSWRTVGNEKLFF
15	TRBJ2-7	TRBV6-6	CASRGATSGSYEQYF
14	TRBJ1-2	TRBV24-1	CATSDFRADNGYTF
13	TRBJ2-7	TRBV2	CASQTSRAYEQYF
16	TRBJ2-1	TRBV9	CASSVALGGSYNEQFF
18	TRBJ2-6	TRBV5-4	CASSISLAGRSGANVLTF
15	TRBJ2-3	TRBV30	CAWRAGRGSTDTQYF
15	TRBJ1-1	TRBV3-1/TRBV3-2	CASSQGRRRGTEAFF
17	TRBJ2-1	TRBV27	CASTIAGQGVSYNEQFF
14	TRBJ2-7	TRBV7-2	CASSLRGGLDEQYF
15	TRBJ2-2	TRBV5-5	CASSLGNSYTGELFF
14	TRBJ1-1	TRBV5-1	CASSLQHPNTEAFF